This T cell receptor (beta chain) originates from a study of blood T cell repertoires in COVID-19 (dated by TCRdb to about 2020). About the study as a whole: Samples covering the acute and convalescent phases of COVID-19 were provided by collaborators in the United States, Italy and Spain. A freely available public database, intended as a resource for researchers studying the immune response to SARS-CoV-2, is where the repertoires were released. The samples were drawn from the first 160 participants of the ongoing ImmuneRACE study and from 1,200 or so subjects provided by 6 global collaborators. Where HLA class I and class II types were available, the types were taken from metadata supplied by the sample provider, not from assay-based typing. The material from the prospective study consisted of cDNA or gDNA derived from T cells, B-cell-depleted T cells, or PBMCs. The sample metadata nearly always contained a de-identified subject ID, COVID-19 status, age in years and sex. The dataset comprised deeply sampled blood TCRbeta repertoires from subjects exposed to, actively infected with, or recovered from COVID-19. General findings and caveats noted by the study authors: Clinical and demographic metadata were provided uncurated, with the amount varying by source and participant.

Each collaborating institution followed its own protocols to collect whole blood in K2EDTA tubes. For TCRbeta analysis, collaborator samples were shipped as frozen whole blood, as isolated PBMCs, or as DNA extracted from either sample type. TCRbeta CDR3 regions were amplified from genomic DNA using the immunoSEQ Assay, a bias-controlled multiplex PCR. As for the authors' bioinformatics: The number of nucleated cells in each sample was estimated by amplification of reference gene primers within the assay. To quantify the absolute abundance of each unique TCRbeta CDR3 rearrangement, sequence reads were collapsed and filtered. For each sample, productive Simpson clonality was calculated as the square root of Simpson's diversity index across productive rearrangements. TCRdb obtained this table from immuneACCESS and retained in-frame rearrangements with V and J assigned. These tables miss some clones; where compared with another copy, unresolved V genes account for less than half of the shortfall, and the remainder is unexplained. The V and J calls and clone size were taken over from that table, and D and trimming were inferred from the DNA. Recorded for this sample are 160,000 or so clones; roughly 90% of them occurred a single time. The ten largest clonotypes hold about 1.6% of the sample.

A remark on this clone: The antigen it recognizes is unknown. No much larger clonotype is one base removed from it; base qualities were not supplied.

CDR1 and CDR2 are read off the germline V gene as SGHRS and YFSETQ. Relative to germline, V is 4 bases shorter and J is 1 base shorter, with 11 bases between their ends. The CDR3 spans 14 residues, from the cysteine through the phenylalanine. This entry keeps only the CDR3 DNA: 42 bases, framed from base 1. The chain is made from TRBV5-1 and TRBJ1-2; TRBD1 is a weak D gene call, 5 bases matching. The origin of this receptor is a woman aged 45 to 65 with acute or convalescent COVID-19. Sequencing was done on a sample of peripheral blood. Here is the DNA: TGCGCCAGCAGCGCAACTCAGGGTAACTATGGCTACACCTTC. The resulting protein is CASSATQGNYGYTF.